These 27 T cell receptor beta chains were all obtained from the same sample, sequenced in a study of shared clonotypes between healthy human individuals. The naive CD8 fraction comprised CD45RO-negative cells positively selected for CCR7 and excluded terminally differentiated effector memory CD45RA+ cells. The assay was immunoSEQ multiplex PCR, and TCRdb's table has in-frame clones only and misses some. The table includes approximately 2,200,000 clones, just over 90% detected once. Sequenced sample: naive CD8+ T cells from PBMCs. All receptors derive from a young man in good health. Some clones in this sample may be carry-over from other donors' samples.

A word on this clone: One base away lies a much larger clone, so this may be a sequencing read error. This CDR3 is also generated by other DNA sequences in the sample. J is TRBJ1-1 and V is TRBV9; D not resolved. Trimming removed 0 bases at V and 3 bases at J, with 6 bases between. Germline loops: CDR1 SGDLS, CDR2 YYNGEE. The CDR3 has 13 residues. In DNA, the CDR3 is TGTGCCAGCAGCGTAGGCGGGTACACTGAAGCTTTCTTT. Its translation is CASSVGGYTEAFF.

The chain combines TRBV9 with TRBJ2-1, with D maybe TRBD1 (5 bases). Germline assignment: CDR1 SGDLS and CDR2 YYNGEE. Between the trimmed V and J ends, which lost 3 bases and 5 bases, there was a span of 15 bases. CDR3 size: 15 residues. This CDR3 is CASSGAGKGNNEQFF. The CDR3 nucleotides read TGTGCCAGCAGCGGGGCAGGGAAGGGGAACAATGAGCAGTTCTTC.

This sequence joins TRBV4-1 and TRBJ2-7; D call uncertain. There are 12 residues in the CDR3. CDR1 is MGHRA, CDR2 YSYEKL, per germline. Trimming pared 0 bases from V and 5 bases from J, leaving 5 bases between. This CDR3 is CASSQDWNEQYF. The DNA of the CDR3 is TGCGCCAGCAGCCAAGACTGGAACGAGCAGTACTTC.

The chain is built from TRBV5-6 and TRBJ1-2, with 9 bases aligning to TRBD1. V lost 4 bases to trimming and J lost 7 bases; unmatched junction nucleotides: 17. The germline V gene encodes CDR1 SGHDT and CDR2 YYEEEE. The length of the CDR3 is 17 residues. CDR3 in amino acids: CASSPDRGVEFDVGYTF. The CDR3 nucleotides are TGTGCCAGCAGCCCTGACAGGGGGGTTGAGTTTGATGTTGGCTACACCTTC.

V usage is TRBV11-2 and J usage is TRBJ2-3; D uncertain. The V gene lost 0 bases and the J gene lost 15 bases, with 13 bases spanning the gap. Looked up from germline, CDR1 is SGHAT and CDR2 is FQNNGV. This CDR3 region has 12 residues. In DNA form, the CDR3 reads TGTGCCAGCAGCTTAGATTGGCAGGCGCTCTATTTT. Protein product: CASSLDWQALYF.

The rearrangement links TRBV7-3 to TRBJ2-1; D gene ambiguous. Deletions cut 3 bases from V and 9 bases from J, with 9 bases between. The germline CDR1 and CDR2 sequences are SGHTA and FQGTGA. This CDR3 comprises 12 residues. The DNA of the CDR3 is TGTGCCAGCAGCTTGTCAGGAACTGAGCAGTTCTTC. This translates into CASSLSGTEQFF. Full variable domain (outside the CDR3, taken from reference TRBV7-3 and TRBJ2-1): GAGVSQTPSNKVTEKGKYVELRCDPISGHTALYWYRQSLGQGPEFLIYFQGTGAADDSGLPNDRFFAVRPEGSVSTLKIQRTERGDSAVYLCASSLSGTEQFFGPGTRLTVL.

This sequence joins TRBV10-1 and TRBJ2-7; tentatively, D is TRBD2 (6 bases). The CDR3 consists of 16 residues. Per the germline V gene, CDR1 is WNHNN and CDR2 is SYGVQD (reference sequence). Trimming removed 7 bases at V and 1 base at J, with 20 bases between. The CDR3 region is CASNEISGGISYEQYF. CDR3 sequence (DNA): TGCGCCAGCAATGAAATTAGCGGAGGAATTTCCTACGAGCAGTACTTC.

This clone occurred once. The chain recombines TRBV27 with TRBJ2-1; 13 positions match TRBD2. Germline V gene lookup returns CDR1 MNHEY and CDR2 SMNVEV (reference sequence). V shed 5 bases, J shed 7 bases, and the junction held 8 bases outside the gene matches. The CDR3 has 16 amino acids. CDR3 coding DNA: TGTGCCAGCAGTCACGGGACTAGCGGGATAGGGAATGAGCAGTTCTTC. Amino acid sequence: CASSHGTSGIGNEQFF.

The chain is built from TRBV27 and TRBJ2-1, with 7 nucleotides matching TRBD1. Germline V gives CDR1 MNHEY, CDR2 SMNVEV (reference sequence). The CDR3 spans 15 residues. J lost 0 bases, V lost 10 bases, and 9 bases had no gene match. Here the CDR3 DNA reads TGTGCCACCGGGGACAGCTCCTCCTCCTACAATGAGCAGTTCTTC. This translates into CATGDSSSSYNEQFF.

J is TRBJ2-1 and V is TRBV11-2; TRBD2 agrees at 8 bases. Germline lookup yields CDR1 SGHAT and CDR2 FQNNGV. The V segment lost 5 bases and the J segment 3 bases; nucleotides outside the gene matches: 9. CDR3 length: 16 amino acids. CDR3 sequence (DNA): TGTGCCAGCAGCCACTTCGGGAGGGGAGGCTACAATGAGCAGTTCTTC. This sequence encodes CASSHFGRGGYNEQFF.

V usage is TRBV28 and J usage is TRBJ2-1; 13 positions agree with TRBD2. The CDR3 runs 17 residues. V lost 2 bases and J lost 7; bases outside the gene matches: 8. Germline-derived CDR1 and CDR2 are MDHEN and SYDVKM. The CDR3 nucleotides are TGTGCCAGCAGTTTAGCGCTGAGACTAGCGGGAGGTAATGAGCAGTTCTTC. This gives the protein CASSLALRLAGGNEQFF.

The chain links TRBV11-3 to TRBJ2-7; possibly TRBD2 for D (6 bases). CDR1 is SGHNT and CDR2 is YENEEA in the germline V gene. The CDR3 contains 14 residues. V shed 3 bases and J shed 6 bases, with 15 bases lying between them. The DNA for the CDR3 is TGTGCCAGCAGCTTCGAGCCCGGGGGAGGCGAGCAGTACTTC. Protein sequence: CASSFEPGGGEQYF.

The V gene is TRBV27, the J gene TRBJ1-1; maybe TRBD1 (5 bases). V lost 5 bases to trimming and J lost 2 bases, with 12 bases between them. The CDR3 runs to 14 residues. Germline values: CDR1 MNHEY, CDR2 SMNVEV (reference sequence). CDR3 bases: TGTGCCAGCAGTCCAGGGACTTTTAACACTGAAGCTTTCTTT. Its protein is CASSPGTFNTEAFF.

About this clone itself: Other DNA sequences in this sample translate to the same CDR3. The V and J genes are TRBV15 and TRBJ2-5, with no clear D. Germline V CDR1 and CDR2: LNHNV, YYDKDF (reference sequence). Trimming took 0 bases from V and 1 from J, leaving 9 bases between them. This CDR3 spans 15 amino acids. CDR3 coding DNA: TGTGCCACCAGCAGAGATAGGGCTACCCAAGAGACCCAGTACTTC. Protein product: CATSRDRATQETQYF.

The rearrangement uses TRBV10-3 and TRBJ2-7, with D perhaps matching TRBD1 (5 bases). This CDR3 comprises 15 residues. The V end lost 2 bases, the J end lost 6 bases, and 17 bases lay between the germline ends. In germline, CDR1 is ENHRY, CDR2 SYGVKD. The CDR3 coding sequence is TGTGCCATCAGTGAGGATACGTCATGGGGCAGCGAGCAGTACTTC. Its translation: CAISEDTSWGSEQYF.

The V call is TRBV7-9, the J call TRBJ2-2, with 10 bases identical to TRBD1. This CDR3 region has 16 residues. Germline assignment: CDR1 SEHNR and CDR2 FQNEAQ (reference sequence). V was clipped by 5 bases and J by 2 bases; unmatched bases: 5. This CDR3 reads CASSVRQGANTGELFF. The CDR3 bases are TGTGCCAGCAGCGTTCGACAGGGGGCAAACACCGGGGAGCTGTTTTTT.

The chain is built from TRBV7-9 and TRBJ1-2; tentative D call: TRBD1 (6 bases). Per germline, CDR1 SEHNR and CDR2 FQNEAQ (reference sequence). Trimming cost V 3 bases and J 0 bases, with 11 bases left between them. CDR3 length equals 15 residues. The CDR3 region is CASSLGTQPNYGYTF. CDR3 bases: TGTGCCAGCAGCTTGGGGACACAACCTAACTATGGCTACACCTTC.

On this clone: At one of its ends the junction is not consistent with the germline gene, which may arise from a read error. The CDR3 DNA reads TGTGCCAGCAGAGAAGGGGTAACTAGCGGAGGGAGCACAGATACGCAGTATTTT. As protein: CASREGVTSGGSTDTQYF. The chain employs TRBV6-1 and TRBJ2-3, with 8 bases lining up with TRBD2. The CDR3 has 18 amino acids. CDR1 is MNHNS, CDR2 SASEGT, per germline.

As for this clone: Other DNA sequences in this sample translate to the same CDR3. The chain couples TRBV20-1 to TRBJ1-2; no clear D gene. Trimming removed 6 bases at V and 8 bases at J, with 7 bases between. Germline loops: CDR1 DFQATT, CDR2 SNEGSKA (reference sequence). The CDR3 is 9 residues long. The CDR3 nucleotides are TGCAGTGCCCCCGGAGGCTACACCTTC. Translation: CSAPGGYTF.

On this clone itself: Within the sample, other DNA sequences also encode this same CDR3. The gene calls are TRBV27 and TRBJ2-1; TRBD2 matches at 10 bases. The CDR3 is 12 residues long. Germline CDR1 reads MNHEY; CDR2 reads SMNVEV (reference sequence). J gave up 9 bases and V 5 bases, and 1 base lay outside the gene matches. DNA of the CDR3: TGTGCCAGCAGTCTAGCGGGAGTTGAGCAGTTCTTC. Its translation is CASSLAGVEQFF.

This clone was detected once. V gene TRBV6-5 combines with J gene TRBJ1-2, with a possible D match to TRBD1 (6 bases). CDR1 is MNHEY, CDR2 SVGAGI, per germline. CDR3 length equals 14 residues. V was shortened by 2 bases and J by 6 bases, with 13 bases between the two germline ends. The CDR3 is CASSYHQGWNGYTF. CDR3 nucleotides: TGTGCCAGCAGTTACCATCAGGGGTGGAATGGCTACACCTTC.

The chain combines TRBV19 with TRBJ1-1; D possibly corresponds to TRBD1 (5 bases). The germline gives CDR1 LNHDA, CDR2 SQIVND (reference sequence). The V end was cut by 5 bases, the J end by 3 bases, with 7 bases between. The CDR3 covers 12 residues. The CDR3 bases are TGTGCCAGTAGTGGGGGGTACACTGAAGCTTTCTTT. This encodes CASSGGYTEAFF.

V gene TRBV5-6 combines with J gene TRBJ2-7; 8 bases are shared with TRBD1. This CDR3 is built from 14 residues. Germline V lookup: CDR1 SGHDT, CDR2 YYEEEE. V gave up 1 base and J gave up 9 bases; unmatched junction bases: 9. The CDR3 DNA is TGTGCCAGCAGCTTGACCGGGACAGGCCCGTCGCAGTACTTC. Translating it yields CASSLTGTGPSQYF.

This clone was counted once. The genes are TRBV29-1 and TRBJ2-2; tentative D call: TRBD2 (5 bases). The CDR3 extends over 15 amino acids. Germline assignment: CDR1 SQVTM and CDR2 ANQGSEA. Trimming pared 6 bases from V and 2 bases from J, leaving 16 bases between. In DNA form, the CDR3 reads TGCAGCGTAGACACTGACGGGGAAAACACCGGGGAGCTGTTTTTT. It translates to CSVDTDGENTGELFF.

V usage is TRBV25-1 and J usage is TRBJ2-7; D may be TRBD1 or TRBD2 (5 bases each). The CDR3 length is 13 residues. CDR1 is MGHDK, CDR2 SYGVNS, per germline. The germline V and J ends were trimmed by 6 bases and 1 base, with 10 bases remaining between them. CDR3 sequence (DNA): TGTGCCAGCAGGGGGGACCGATCCTACGAGCAGTACTTC. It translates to CASRGDRSYEQYF.

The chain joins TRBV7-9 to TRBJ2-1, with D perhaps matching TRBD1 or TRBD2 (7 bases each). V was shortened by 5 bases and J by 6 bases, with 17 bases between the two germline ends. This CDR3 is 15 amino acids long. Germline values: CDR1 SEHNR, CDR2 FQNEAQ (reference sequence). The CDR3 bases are TGTGCCAGCAGCCACCGACAGGGACTACTCAATGAGCAGTTCTTC. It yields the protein CASSHRQGLLNEQFF.

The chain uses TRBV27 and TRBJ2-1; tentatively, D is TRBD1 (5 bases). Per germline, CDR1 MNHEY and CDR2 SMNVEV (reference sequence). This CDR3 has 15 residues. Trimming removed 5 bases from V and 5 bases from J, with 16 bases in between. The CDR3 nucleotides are TGTGCCAGCAGTCCGGGCTGGGGCGAGCACAATGAGCAGTTCTTC. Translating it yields CASSPGWGEHNEQFF.